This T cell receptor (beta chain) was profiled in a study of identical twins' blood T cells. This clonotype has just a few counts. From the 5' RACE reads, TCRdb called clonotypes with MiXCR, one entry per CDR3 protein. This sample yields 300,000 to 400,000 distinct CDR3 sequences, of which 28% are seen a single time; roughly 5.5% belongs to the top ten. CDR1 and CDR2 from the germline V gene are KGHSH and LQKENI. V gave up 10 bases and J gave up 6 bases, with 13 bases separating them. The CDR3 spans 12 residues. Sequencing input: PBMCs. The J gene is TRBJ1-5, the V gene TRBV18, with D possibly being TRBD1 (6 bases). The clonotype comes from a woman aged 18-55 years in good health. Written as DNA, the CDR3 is TGTGCCACTAACAGGGCTGGTCAGCCCCAGCATTTT. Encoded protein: CATNRAGQPQHF.